These 6 T cell receptor beta chains were sequenced from one sample in a study of blood T cell repertoires in COVID-19. Generated by immunoSEQ multiplex PCR, the TCRdb table keeps only in-frame clones and is missing some. The top ten hold roughly 5% of the sample, which has 65,000 to 85,000 clones, 83% seen once. What was sequenced was peripheral blood. These receptors originate from a man aged 45-65 years with active COVID-19.

The chain has TRBV5-6 and TRBJ2-7, with 10 bases aligning to TRBD2. The CDR3 loop spans 16 amino acids. V lost 3 bases and J lost 2; bases outside the gene matches: 8. Germline V CDR1 and CDR2: SGHDT, YYEEEE. The CDR3 protein is CASSSPLAGATYEQYF. The CDR3 DNA reads TGTGCCAGCAGCTCGCCCCTAGCGGGAGCTACCTACGAGCAGTACTTC.

This clone came up once. The chain uses TRBV11-2 and TRBJ2-3; D unclear. V gave up 7 bases and J gave up 10 bases, with 18 bases separating them. The CDR3 runs 13 residues. CDR1 SGHAT and CDR2 FQNNGV come from the germline V gene. CDR3 residues: CASTPTSRYAQYF. The CDR3 DNA reads TGTGCCAGCACCCCGACCTCTAGATACGCGCAGTATTTT. The variable domain in full, with the rest retrieved from reference TRBV11-2 and TRBJ2-3, is EAGVAQSPRYKIIEKRQSVAFWCNPISGHATLYWYQQILGQGPKLLIQFQNNGVVDDSQLPKDRFSAERLKGVDSTLKIQPAKLEDSAVYLCASTPTSRYAQYFGPGTRLTVL.

This clone has a single count. This chain connects TRBV9 to TRBJ2-5; TRBD2 agrees at 8 bases. The germline V gene has CDR1 SGDLS and CDR2 YYNGEE. This CDR3 is built from 16 residues. After removal of 0 bases from V and 1 base from J, the junction contained 5 bases not matched to a gene. The CDR3 sequence is CASSVGSAGGQETQYF. The CDR3 nucleotides are TGTGCCAGCAGCGTAGGATCGGCGGGGGGCCAAGAGACCCAGTACTTC.

The CDR3 nucleotides read TGCGCCAGCAGCTTGGATCTAGCGGGAGGGGCAGATACGCAGTATTTT. It specifies CASSLDLAGGADTQYF. The rearrangement uses TRBV5-1 and TRBJ2-3, with 12 bases lining up with TRBD2. CDR1 is SGHRS, CDR2 YFSETQ, per germline. The V and J ends lost 0 bases and 4 bases, in that order; junction bases with no gene match: 3. CDR3 length: 16 amino acids.

This clone came up once. This chain connects TRBV11-3 to TRBJ2-1; 8 nucleotides align to TRBD1. Per the germline V gene, CDR1 is SGHNT and CDR2 is YENEEA. The V gene end was trimmed by 5 bases and the J gene end by 5 bases; junction bases not matched to a gene: 11. The CDR3 runs to 16 residues. The CDR3 DNA follows: TGTGCCAGCAGCCCACGGACAGGGAGGAAAAACAATGAGCAGTTCTTC. Translating it yields CASSPRTGRKNNEQFF.

This clone turned up a few times. In the same sample, other DNA sequences code for this CDR3. The rearrangement joins TRBV9 to TRBJ1-3; D ambiguous. The CDR3 has 14 residues. V gave up 0 bases and J gave up 0 bases, with 4 bases separating them. Germline V gene sequence: CDR1 SGDLS, CDR2 YYNGEE. CDR3 residues: CASSVGSSGNTIYF. For the CDR3, the DNA is TGTGCCAGCAGCGTAGGTAGCTCTGGAAACACCATATATTTT.